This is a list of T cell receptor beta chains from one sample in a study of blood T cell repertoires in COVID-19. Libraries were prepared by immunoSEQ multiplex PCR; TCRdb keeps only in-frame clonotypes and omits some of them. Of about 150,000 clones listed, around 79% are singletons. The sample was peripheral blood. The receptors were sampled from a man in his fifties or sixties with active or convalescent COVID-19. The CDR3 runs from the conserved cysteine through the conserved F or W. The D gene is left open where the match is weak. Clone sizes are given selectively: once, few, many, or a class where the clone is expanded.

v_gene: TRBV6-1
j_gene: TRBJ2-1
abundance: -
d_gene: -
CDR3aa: CASSEYGGAPWNEQFF
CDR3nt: TGTGCCAGCAGTGAATACGGGGGAGCCCCCTGGAATGAGCAGTTCTTC

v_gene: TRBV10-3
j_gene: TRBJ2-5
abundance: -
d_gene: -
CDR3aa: CAISPGGSGRETQYF
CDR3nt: TGTGCCATCAGCCCAGGGGGGAGCGGGCGGGAGACCCAGTACTTC

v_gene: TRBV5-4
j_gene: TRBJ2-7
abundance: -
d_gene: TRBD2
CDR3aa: CASSPGLADRYEQYF
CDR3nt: TGTGCCAGCAGCCCGGGACTAGCGGACCGCTACGAGCAGTACTTC

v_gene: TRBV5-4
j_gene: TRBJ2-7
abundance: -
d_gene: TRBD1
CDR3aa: CASSRDWDRAYEQYF
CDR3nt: TGTGCCAGCAGCCGTGACTGGGACAGAGCCTACGAGCAGTACTTC

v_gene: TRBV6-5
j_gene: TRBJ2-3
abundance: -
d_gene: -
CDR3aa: CASSYSFTDTQYF
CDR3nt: TGTGCCAGCAGTTACTCCTTCACAGATACGCAGTATTTT

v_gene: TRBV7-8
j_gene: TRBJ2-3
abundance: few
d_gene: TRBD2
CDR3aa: CASSDLGAGTDTQYF
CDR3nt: TGTGCCAGCAGCGACCTTGGAGCGGGAACAGATACGCAGTATTTT

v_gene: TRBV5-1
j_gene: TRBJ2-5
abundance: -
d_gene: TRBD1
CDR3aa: CASSVPTGGRQETQYF
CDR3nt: TGCGCCAGCAGCGTGCCGACAGGGGGGCGCCAAGAGACCCAGTACTTC

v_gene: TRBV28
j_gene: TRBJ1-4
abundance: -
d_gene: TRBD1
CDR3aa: CASSLWGSTGDEKLFF
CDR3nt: TGTGCCAGCAGTTTATGGGGCTCGACAGGGGATGAAAAACTGTTTTTT

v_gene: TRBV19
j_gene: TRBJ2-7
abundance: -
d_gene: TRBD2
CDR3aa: CASSISPSGSYEQYF
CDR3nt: TGTGCCAGTAGTATAAGCCCTAGCGGGAGTTACGAGCAGTACTTC

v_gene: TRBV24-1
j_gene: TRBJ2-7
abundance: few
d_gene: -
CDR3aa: CATSGGRHYEQYF
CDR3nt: TGTGCCACCTCAGGAGGCAGACACTACGAGCAGTACTTC

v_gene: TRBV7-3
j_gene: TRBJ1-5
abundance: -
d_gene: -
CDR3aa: CASSLFEGNQPQHF
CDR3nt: TGTGCCAGCAGCTTATTCGAGGGCAATCAGCCCCAGCATTTT

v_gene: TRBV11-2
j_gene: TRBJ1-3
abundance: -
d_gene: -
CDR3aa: CASSLAGSGNTIYF
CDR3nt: TGTGCCAGCAGCTTAGCAGGGTCTGGAAACACCATATATTTT

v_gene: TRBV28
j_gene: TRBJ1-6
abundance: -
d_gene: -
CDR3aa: CASSLSFRRGSPLHF
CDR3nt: TGTGCCAGCAGTTTATCATTCAGACGGGGTTCACCCCTCCACTTT

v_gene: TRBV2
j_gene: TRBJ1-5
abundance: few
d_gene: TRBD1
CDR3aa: CASSEQGAQHF
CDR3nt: TGTGCCAGCAGTGAACAGGGGGCCCAGCATTTT

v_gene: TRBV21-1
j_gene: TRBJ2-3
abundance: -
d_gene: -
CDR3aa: CASSTDRGQVTDTQYF
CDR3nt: TGTGCCAGCAGCACCGACAGGGGGCAGGTCACAGATACGCAGTATTTT

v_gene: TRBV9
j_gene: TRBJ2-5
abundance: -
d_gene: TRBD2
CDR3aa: CASSEQAGVWQETQYF
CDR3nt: TGTGCCAGCAGCGAGCAAGCGGGAGTATGGCAAGAGACCCAGTACTTC

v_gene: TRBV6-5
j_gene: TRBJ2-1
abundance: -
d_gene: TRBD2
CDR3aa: CASTSLAGNNEQFF
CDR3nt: TGTGCCAGCACCAGCTTAGCGGGTAACAATGAGCAGTTCTTC

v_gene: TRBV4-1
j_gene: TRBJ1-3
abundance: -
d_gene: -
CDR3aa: CASSQDFSGNTIYF
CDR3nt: TGCGCCAGCAGCCAAGACTTTTCCGGAAACACCATATATTTT

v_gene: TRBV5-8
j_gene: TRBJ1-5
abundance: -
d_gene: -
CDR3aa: CASSPDRSNQPQHF
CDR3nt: TGTGCCAGCAGCCCCGACAGGAGTAATCAGCCCCAGCATTTT

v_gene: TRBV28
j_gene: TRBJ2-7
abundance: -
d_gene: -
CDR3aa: CASSFEGRSGWLSYEQYF
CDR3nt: TGTGCCAGCAGTTTCGAGGGTCGCAGCGGGTGGCTGTCCTACGAGCAGTACTTC

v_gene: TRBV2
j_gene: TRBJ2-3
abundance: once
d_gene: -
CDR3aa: CASSEALMEESTDTQYF
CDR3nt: TGTGCCAGCAGTGAAGCGCTCATGGAGGAGAGCACAGATACGCAGTATTTT

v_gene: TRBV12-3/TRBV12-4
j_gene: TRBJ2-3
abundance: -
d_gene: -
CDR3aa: CASSQRGTDTQYF
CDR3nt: TGTGCCAGCAGTCAGAGGGGCACAGATACGCAGTATTTT